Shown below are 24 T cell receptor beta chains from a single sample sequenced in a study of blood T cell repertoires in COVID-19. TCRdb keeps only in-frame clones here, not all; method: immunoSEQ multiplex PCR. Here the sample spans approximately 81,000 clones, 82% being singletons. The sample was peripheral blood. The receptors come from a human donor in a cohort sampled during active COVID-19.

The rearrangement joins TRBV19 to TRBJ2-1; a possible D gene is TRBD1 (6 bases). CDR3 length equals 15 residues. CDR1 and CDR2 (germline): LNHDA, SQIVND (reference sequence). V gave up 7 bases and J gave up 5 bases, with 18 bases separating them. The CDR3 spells CASNPGTRINNEQFF. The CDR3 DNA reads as TGTGCCAGTAACCCCGGGACACGGATTAACAATGAGCAGTTCTTC.

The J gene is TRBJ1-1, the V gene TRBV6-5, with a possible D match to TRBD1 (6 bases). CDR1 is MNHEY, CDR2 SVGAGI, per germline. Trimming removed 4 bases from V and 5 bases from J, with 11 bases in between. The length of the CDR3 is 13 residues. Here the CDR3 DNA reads TGTGCCAGCAGTTCGGGGGGGCAGACTGAAGCTTTCTTT. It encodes CASSSGGQTEAFF.

The CDR3 bases are TGTGCCAGCAGCCAAGGGCTAGGACAGGGGTGGGGAAAACTGTTTTTT. Translation gives CASSQGLGQGWGKLFF. V is TRBV3-1 (or the pseudogene TRBV3-2) and J is TRBJ1-4, with 9 nucleotides matching TRBD1. The CDR3 has 16 residues. Germline values: CDR1 LGHDT, CDR2 YNNKEL (reference sequence). Trimming took 1 base from V and 10 from J; bases not matched to a gene: 10.

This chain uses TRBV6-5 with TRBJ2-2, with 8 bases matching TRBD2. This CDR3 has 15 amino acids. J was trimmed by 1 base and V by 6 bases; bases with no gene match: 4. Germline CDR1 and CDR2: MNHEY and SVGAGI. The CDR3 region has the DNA TGTGCCAGCAGCCAACTAGCGGTGAACACCGGGGAGCTGTTTTTT. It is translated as CASSQLAVNTGELFF.

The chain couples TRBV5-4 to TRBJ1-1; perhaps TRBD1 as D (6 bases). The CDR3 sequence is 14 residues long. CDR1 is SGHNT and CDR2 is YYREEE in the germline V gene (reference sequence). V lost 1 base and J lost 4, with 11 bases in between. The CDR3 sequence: CASSLSGVGTEAFF. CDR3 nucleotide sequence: TGTGCCAGCAGCTTGTCAGGGGTGGGCACTGAAGCTTTCTTT. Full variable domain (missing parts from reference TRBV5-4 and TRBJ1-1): ETGVTQSPTHLIKTRGQQVTLRCSSQSGHNTVSWYQQALGQGPQFIFQYYREEENGRGNFPPRFSGLQFPNYSSELNVNALELDDSALYLCASSLSGVGTEAFFGQGTRLTVV.

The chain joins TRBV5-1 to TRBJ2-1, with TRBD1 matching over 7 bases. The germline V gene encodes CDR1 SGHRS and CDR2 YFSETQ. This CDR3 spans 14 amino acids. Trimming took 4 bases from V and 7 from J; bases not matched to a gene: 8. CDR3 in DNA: TGCGCCAGCAGCCAAAACAGGGGCGGGAATGAGCAGTTCTTC. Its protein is CASSQNRGGNEQFF.

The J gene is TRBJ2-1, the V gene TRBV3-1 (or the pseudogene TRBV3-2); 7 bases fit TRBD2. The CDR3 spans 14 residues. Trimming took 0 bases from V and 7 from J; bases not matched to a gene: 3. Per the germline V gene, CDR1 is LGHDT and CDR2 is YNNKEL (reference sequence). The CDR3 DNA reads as TGTGCCAGCAGCCAAGATACGGGGGGTAATGAGCAGTTCTTC. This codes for CASSQDTGGNEQFF.

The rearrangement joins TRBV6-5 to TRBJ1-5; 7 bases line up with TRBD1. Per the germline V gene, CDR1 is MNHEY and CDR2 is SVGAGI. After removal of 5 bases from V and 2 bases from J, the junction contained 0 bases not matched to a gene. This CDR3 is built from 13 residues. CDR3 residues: CASSRGRNQPQHF. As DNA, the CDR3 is TGTGCCAGCAGTAGGGGGCGCAATCAGCCCCAGCATTTT.

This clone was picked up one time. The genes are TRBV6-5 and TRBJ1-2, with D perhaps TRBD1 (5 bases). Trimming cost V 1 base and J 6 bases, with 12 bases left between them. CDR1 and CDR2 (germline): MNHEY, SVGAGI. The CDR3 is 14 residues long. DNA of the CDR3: TGTGCCAGCAGTTACTTGGGGCTTGGAAATGGCTACACCTTC. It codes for CASSYLGLGNGYTF.

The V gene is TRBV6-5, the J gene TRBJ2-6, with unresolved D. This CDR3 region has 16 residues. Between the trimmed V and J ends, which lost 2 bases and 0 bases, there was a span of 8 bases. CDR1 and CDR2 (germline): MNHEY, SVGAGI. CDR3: CASSYTPISGANVLTF. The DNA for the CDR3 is TGTGCCAGCAGTTACACACCCATCTCTGGGGCCAACGTCCTGACTTTC.

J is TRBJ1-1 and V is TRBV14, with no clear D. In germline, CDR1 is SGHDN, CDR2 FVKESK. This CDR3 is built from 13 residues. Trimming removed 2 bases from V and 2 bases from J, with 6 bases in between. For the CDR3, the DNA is TGTGCCAGCAGCCAAACACTAAACACTGAAGCTTTCTTT. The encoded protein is CASSQTLNTEAFF.

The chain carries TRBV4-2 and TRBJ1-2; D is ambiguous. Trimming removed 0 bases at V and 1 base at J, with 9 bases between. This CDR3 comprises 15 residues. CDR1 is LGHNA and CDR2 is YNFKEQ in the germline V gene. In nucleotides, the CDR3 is TGTGCCAGCAGCCAAGATGTGGCAGTTAACTATGGCTACACCTTC. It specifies CASSQDVAVNYGYTF.

DNA for the CDR3: TGTGCCAGCAGTCAACGACAGCAGGGCGAGCAGTACTTC. Translating it yields CASSQRQQGEQYF. The chain employs TRBV12-3 or TRBV12-4 and TRBJ2-7; weak D call: TRBD1 (5 bases). This CDR3 has 13 amino acids. Trimming stripped 5 bases from V and 6 bases from J, with 14 bases between.

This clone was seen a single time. The CDR3 is CASSLEATTRKAFF. The CDR3 DNA reads TGTGCCAGCAGCTTAGAGGCGACGACACGTAAAGCTTTCTTT. This chain links TRBV7-2 with TRBJ1-1; D not certain. V was cut by 1 base and J by 9 bases, with 15 bases left in between. CDR3 size: 14 residues. The germline CDR1 and CDR2 sequences are SGHTA and FQGNSA.

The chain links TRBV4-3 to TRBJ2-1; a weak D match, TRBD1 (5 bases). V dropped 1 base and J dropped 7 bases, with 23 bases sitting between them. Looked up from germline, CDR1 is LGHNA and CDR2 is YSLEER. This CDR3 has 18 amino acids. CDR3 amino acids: CASSQVGGRGRVTNEQFF. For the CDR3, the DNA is TGCGCCAGCAGCCAAGTGGGCGGTAGGGGCCGAGTAACGAATGAGCAGTTCTTC.

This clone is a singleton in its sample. CDR3 protein: CASSRTGWTEAFF. The DNA for the CDR3 is TGTGCCAGCAGCAGGACAGGTTGGACTGAAGCTTTCTTT. This chain links TRBV5-6 with TRBJ1-1; 7 bases match TRBD1. This CDR3 has 13 amino acids. V lost 4 bases and J lost 5; bases outside the gene matches: 5. Germline V gene lookup returns CDR1 SGHDT and CDR2 YYEEEE. Variable domain in full (rest from reference TRBV5-6 and TRBJ1-1): DAGVTQSPTHLIKTRGQQVTLRCSPKSGHDTVSWYQQALGQGPQFIFQYYEEEERQRGNFPDRFSGHQFPNYSSELNVNALLLGDSALYLCASSRTGWTEAFFGQGTRLTVV.

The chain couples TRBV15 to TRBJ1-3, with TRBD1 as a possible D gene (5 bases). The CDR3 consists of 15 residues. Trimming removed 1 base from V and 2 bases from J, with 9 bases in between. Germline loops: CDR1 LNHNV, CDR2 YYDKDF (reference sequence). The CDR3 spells CATSRVAGPGNTIYF. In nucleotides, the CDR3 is TGTGCCACCAGCAGAGTCGCAGGGCCTGGAAACACCATATATTTT.

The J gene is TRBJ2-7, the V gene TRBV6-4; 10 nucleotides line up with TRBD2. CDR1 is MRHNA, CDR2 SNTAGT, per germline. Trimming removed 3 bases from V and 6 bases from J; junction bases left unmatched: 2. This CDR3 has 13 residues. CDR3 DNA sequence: TGTGCCAGCAGTGAGGAGCGGGGGGGCGAGCAGTACTTC. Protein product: CASSEERGGEQYF.

The CDR3 coding sequence is TGTGCCATCAGTGAGGGGCGGGGGGGGATCGATACGCAGTATTTT. The encoded protein is CAISEGRGGIDTQYF. The V call is TRBV10-3, the J call TRBJ2-3; 9 bases are shared with TRBD2. V lost 2 bases to trimming and J lost 6 bases; unmatched junction nucleotides: 6. This CDR3 has 15 amino acids. The germline V gene has CDR1 ENHRY and CDR2 SYGVKD.

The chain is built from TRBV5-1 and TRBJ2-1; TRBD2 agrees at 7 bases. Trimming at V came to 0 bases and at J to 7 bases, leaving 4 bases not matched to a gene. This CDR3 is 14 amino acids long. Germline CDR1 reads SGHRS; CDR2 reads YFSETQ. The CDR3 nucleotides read TGCGCCAGCAGCTTGGGTTCTAGCGGAAATGAGCAGTTCTTC. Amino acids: CASSLGSSGNEQFF.

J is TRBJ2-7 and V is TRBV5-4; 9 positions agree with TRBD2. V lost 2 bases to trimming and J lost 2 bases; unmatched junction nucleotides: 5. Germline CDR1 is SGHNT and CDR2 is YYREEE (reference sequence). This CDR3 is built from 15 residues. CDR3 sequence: CASSLAGGGAYEQYF. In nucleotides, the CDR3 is TGTGCCAGCAGCTTAGCGGGCGGGGGGGCCTACGAGCAGTACTTC.

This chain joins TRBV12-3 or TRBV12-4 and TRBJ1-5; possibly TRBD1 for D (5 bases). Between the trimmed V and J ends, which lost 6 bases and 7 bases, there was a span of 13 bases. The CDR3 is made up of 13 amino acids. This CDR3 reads CASSAGFWQPQHF. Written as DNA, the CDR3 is TGTGCCAGCAGCGCAGGGTTTTGGCAGCCCCAGCATTTT.

CDR3 loop: CASSLGRGKVGEQYF. The CDR3, as DNA: TGTGCCAGCAGCTTAGGCAGGGGTAAGGTCGGCGAGCAGTACTTC. The chain has TRBV7-9 and TRBJ2-7, with D perhaps matching TRBD1 (6 bases). Germline lookup yields CDR1 SEHNR and CDR2 FQNEAQ (reference sequence). The CDR3 sequence is 15 residues long. With 1 base removed from V and 6 bases from J, the gap between germline ends came to 16 bases.

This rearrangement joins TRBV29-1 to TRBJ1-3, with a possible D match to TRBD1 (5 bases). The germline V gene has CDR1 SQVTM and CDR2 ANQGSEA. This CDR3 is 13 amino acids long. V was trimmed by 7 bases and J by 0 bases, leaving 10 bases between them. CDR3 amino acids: CSAGGSSGNTIYF. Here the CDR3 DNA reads TGCAGCGCCGGGGGAAGCTCTGGAAACACCATATATTTT. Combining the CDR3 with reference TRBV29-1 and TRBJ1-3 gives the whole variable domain SAVISQKPSRDICQRGTSLTIQCQVDSQVTMMFWYRQQPGQSLTLIATANQGSEATYESGFVIDKFPISRPNLTFSTLTVSNMSPEDSSIYLCSAGGSSGNTIYFGEGSWLTVV.